This T cell receptor (beta chain) was identified in a study of T cells after yellow fever vaccination. Findings and limits, study-wide: A weaker but faster secondary response was observed, peaking on day 5 versus 15. High-abundance clonotypes from the bulk population could contaminate FACS-sorted repertoires. Clones from primary vaccination mostly reappeared after the booster (96% CD4, over 85% CD8). The CD4 compartment and the CD8 compartment contained a small share of clonotypes in common.

In its sample, this clonotype was seen a few times. The antigen is unknown. TCRdb fed the 5' RACE reads into MiXCR, producing one record per CDR3 protein. The table shows about 320,000 distinct CDR3 sequences, with approximately 4% occurring only once. Germline assignment: CDR1 SGHKS and CDR2 YYEKEE (reference sequence). The CDR3 runs 15 residues. V was clipped by 0 bases and J by 3 bases; unmatched bases: 6. The sample was PBMCs, taken 15 days after the yellow fever booster vaccination. This TCR was recovered from a man younger than 35 who received the YFV17D yellow fever vaccine. The genes are TRBV5-5 and TRBJ2-7, with 7 positions matching TRBD1. The CDR3 reads CASSLDRGELYEQYF. CDR3 DNA: TGTGCCAGCAGCTTGGACAGGGGAGAGCTCTACGAGCAGTACTTC.